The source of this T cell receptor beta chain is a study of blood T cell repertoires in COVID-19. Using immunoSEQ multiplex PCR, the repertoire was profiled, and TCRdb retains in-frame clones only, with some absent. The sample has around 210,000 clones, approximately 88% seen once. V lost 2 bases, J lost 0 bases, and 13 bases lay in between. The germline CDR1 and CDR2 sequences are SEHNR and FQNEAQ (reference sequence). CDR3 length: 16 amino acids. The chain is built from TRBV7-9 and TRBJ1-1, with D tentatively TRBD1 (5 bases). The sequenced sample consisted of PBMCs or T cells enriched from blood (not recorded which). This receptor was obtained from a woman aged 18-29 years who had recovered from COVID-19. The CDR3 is CASSLNPGGMNTEAFF. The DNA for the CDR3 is TGTGCCAGCAGCTTAAATCCGGGGGGGATGAACACTGAAGCTTTCTTT.